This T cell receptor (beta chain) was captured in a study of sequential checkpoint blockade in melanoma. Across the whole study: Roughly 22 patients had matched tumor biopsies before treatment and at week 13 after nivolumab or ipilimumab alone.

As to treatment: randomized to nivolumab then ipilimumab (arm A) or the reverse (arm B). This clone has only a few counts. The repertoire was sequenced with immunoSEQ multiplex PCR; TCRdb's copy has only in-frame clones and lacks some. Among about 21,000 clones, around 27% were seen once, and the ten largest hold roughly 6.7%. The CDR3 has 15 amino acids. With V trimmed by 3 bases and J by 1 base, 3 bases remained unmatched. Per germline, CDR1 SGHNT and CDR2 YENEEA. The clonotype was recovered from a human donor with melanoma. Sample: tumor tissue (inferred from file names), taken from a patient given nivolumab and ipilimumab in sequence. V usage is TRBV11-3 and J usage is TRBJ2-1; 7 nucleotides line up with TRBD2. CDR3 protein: CASSLGGLSYNEQFF. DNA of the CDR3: TGTGCCAGCAGCTTGGGGGGGTTATCCTACAATGAGCAGTTCTTC.